This TCR beta chain was found in a study of T cell changes during pregnancy in multiple sclerosis. The CDR3 runs 14 residues. The V gene end was trimmed by 4 bases and the J gene end by 7 bases; junction bases not matched to a gene: 4. CDR1 is ENHRY and CDR2 is SYGVKD in the germline V gene. The method was immunoSEQ multiplex PCR; TCRdb's version includes in-frame clones alone and lacks a portion of them. The profile covers more than 60,000 clones, with 90% to 95% appearing a single time and about 0.31% taken by the ten largest. V is TRBV10-3 and J is TRBJ1-6, with TRBD1 matching over 7 bases. Sequencing used CD4+ T cells from peripheral blood mononuclear cells, obtained in the third trimester of pregnancy. This TCR derives from a female donor in good health, enrolled as a control in a pregnancy study. DNA for the CDR3: TGTGCCATCAGTGGGGACAGCGAAAATTCACCCCTCCACTTT. Translation gives CAISGDSENSPLHF.